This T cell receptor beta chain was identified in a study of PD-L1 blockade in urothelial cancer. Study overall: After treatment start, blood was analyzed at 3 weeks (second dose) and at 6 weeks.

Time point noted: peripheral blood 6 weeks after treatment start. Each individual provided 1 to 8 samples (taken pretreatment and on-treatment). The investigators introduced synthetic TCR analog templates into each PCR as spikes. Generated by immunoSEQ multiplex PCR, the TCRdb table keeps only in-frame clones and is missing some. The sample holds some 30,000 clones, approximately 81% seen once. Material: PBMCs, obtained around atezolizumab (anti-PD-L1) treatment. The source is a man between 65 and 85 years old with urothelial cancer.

Here the CDR3 reads CASSVPKLRDRDSHQPQHF. Written as DNA, the CDR3 is TGTGCCAGCAGCGTACCTAAACTCCGGGACAGGGACTCGCATCAGCCCCAGCATTTT. V and J are TRBV7-9 and TRBJ1-5; 9 bases are a match to TRBD1. J lost 5 bases, V lost 5 bases, and 19 bases had no gene match. Germline CDR1 SEHNR, CDR2 FQNEAQ (reference sequence). The CDR3 covers 19 residues.